The 7 T cell receptor beta chains reported below all come from one sample, sequenced in a study of shared clonotypes between healthy human individuals. TCRdb's copy holds only in-frame clones and misses some; the assay was immunoSEQ multiplex PCR. The sample consists of about half a million clones, around 77% of them appearing once. What was sequenced was PBMCs. These receptors were collected from a woman aged 40 to 49 in good health. Some clones in this sample may be carry-over from other donors' samples.

The V call is TRBV15, the J call TRBJ2-3, with D unresolved. The V and J ends lost 0 bases and 1 base respectively, with 8 bases between them. The CDR3 totals 15 residues. CDR1 and CDR2 (germline): LNHNV, YYDKDF (reference sequence). For the CDR3, the DNA is TGTGCCACCAGCAGAGAGGCAGCCGGCACAGATACGCAGTATTTT. Amino acid sequence: CATSREAAGTDTQYF.

The rearrangement links TRBV9 to TRBJ1-2; no reliable D call. Trimming removed 7 bases from V and 2 bases from J, with 18 bases in between. CDR3 length: 15 amino acids. CDR1 and CDR2 from the germline V gene are SGDLS and YYNGEE. CDR3 DNA sequence: TGTGCCAGCTCCGAGGAGGGTGAATCCAACTATGGCTACACCTTC. Translating it yields CASSEEGESNYGYTF. The entire variable domain, with the rest obtained from reference TRBV9 and TRBJ1-2, is as follows: DSGVTQTPKHLITATGQRVTLRCSPRSGDLSVYWYQQSLDQGLQFLIQYYNGEERAKGNILERFSAQQFPDLHSELNLSSLELGDSALYFCASSEEGESNYGYTFGSGTRLTVV.

This clone was seen only once. The chain combines TRBV30 with TRBJ1-1; weak D call: TRBD1 (5 bases). Germline loops: CDR1 GTSNPN, CDR2 SVGIG (reference sequence). This CDR3 has 14 amino acids. The V end was cut by 3 bases, the J end by 3 bases, with 14 bases between. As DNA, the CDR3 is TGTGCCTGGAGCCTAACTCAGGGTTACACTGAAGCTTTCTTT. It yields the protein CAWSLTQGYTEAFF.

The rearrangement joins TRBV7-2 to TRBJ2-3; D is uncertain. The CDR3 consists of 12 residues. V was clipped by 4 bases and J by 4 bases, with 6 bases between them. Germline CDR1 SGHTA, CDR2 FQGNSA. This CDR3 reads CASSSEADTQYF. The CDR3 bases are TGTGCCAGCAGCTCCGAAGCAGATACGCAGTATTTT.

Many counts were recorded for this clone. The sample carries other DNA sequences with the same CDR3. The V gene is TRBV5-1, the J gene TRBJ2-7; tentatively, D is TRBD2 (6 bases). The CDR3 extends over 14 amino acids. V was trimmed by 3 bases and J by 2 bases, leaving 12 bases between them. The germline V gene has CDR1 SGHRS and CDR2 YFSETQ. The chain's CDR3 is CASSSGSGAYEQYF. Here the CDR3 DNA reads TGCGCCAGCAGCTCCGGGAGTGGAGCCTACGAGCAGTACTTC.

This clone was observed once. The rearrangement joins TRBV10-3 to TRBJ1-6; D is unclear. With 10 bases removed from V and 4 bases from J, the gap between germline ends came to 14 bases. CDR3 length: 14 residues. Per germline, CDR1 ENHRY and CDR2 SYGVKD. The CDR3 DNA is TGTGCCACCAACGAAAGGTCATATAATTCACCCCTCCACTTT. It specifies CATNERSYNSPLHF.

This clone was picked up one time. It is likely a read error: a sequence one base away is far more abundant. The V call is TRBV5-4, the J call TRBJ2-7, with 10 nucleotides matching TRBD1. The CDR3 covers 14 residues. The germline gives CDR1 SGHNT, CDR2 YYREEE (reference sequence). V lost 7 bases and J lost 5; bases outside the gene matches: 9. CDR3 region: CASGRGQGKNEQYF. CDR3 in DNA: TGTGCCAGCGGCCGGGGACAGGGGAAAAACGAGCAGTACTTC.